One and the same sample provided the 31 T cell receptor beta chains below, sequenced in a study of T cells after yellow fever vaccination (dated by TCRdb to about 2019). The treatment or condition label, as the study defines it: live attenuated yellow fever vaccine strain. Library preparation was by 5' RACE. Data came from an Illumina HiSeq 2500. The public reads were reprocessed in TCRdb via fastp at Q25 and MiXCR, keeping in-frame beta chains. Records with the same CDR3 protein are collapsed into one entry carrying the most frequent genes and DNA. The table for this sample lists around 350,000 distinct CDR3 sequences; approximately 6% of them were counted only once. The top ten constitute about 15% of the sample. The material was PBMCs, obtained 5 days after the yellow fever booster vaccination. The receptor set was obtained from a man aged 30 to 39 who received the YFV17D yellow fever vaccine.

This clonotype has a count of ten or more. The chain employs TRBV20-1 and TRBJ1-2; no definite D call. Germline V gives CDR1 DFQATT, CDR2 SNEGSKA (reference sequence). Trimming removed 3 bases at V and 4 bases at J, with 12 bases between. The CDR3 extends over 13 amino acids. The CDR3 region is CSASSSGFYGYTF. CDR3 coding DNA: TGCAGTGCTAGCTCTTCAGGATTCTATGGCTACACCTTC.

This clonotype was counted between two and nine times. The chain employs TRBV5-1 and TRBJ2-7; D perhaps matches TRBD2 (6 bases). The V and J ends lost 0 bases and 1 base respectively, with 14 bases between them. Germline CDR1 reads SGHRS; CDR2 reads YFSETQ. The length of the CDR3 is 16 residues. Written as DNA, the CDR3 is TGCGCCAGCAGCTTGGACCCGGGAGTCCGGTCCTACGAGCAGTACTTC. Its translation is CASSLDPGVRSYEQYF.

This clonotype has a count of ten or more. The chain joins TRBV25-1 to TRBJ2-1, with TRBD2 matching over 8 bases. CDR1 and CDR2 from the germline V gene are MGHDK and SYGVNS. V shed 4 bases, J shed 0 bases, and the junction held 11 bases outside the gene matches. The CDR3 has 18 residues. In DNA, the CDR3 is TGTGCCAGCAGTGGCCCTCTAGCGGGCCACTACTCCTACAATGAGCAGTTCTTC. Protein sequence: CASSGPLAGHYSYNEQFF.

Many counts were recorded for this clonotype. The J gene is TRBJ2-7, the V gene TRBV7-2; 8 bases are shared with TRBD1. Germline V CDR1 and CDR2: SGHTA, FQGNSA. The CDR3 consists of 15 residues. The V gene end was trimmed by 5 bases and the J gene end by 3 bases; junction bases not matched to a gene: 9. The CDR3 reads CASSAGAGGGYEQYF. DNA for the CDR3: TGTGCCAGCAGCGCCGGGGCAGGGGGCGGCTACGAGCAGTACTTC.

V usage is TRBV6-5 and J usage is TRBJ1-6; possible D gene TRBD1, 5 bases. CDR3 length equals 14 residues. CDR1 is MNHEY, CDR2 SVGAGI, per germline. Trimming took 6 bases from V and 5 from J, leaving 11 bases between them. In DNA, the CDR3 is TGTGCCAGCAGCGGGGGAAGCCATAATTCACCCCTCCACTTT. As protein: CASSGGSHNSPLHF.

In this sample, this clonotype turned up many times. The chain joins TRBV18 to TRBJ2-1; 8 positions agree with TRBD1. The germline V gene encodes CDR1 KGHSH and CDR2 LQKENI. CDR3 length: 15 residues. With 4 bases clipped from V and 12 bases from J, the junction kept 14 bases outside the gene matches. The CDR3 loop is CASSQGQGSLERQFF. Written as DNA, the CDR3 is TGTGCCAGCTCACAAGGACAGGGATCCTTAGAGCGGCAGTTCTTC.

This clonotype turned up a few times. The chain has TRBV2 and TRBJ2-5; 10 bases map to TRBD1. V was pared by 5 bases and J by 3 bases, with 27 bases of the junction left unmatched. The CDR3 covers 22 residues. Germline V gene lookup returns CDR1 SNHLY and CDR2 FYNNEI. CDR3 in amino acids: CASSQTLRGLTGGRNPEETQYF. CDR3 bases: TGTGCCAGCAGTCAAACCCTGAGGGGATTGACAGGGGGCAGAAATCCCGAAGAGACCCAGTACTTC.

This clonotype has just a few counts. The chain joins TRBV30 to TRBJ2-3; 11 nucleotides match TRBD1. V was pared by 0 bases and J by 4 bases, with 6 bases of the junction left unmatched. Germline lookup yields CDR1 GTSNPN and CDR2 SVGIG (reference sequence). There are 16 residues in the CDR3. In nucleotides, the CDR3 is TGTGCCTGGAGTGTACTAAGGACAGGGGGCCCAGATACGCAGTATTTT. Its translation: CAWSVLRTGGPDTQYF.

This clonotype was detected ten times or more. The gene calls are TRBV19 and TRBJ2-7; 10 bases map to TRBD2. J was trimmed by 0 bases and V by 1 base; bases with no gene match: 3. The CDR3 is made up of 16 amino acids. CDR1 is LNHDA, CDR2 SQIVND, per germline (reference sequence). As DNA, the CDR3 is TGTGCCAGTAGTATAGGGACTAGCGGAGTCTCCTACGAGCAGTACTTC. Translating it yields CASSIGTSGVSYEQYF.

The sample holds a few counts of this clonotype. A junction end diverges from the germline sequence, so it may reflect a read error. The chain recombines TRBV20-1 with TRBJ2-1; 9 bases map to TRBD2. Per germline, CDR1 DFQATT and CDR2 SNEGSKA (reference sequence). The CDR3 has 16 residues. This CDR3 is CCATKGTSPLGNEQFF. The CDR3, as DNA: TGCTGTGCTACCAAAGGGACTAGCCCACTGGGGAATGAGCAGTTCTTC.

This clonotype has at least ten counts. The V and J genes are TRBV7-6 and TRBJ2-3, with 10 positions matching TRBD1. Unmatched junction bases numbered 6, after V lost 4 bases and J lost 5 bases. Germline V CDR1 and CDR2: SGHVS, FNYEAQ. The CDR3 length is 15 residues. CDR3 loop: CASSSQGQGRDTQYF. CDR3 nucleotide sequence: TGTGCCAGCAGCTCACAGGGACAGGGGCGAGATACGCAGTATTTT. Complete variable domain (other parts from reference TRBV7-6 and TRBJ2-3): GAGVSQSPRYKVTKRGQDVALRCDPISGHVSLYWYRQALGQGPEFLTYFNYEAQQDKSGLPNDRFSAERPEGSISTLTIQRTEQRDSAMYRCASSSQGQGRDTQYFGPGTRLTVL.

This clonotype was picked up many times. The rearrangement joins TRBV7-2 to TRBJ2-7; D is undetermined. V was trimmed by 3 bases and J by 1 base, leaving 16 bases between them. Per germline, CDR1 SGHTA and CDR2 FQGNSA. This CDR3 comprises 16 residues. The CDR3 region has the DNA TGTGCCAGCAGCTTGTCGGGCACAGTCCTATCCTACGAGCAGTACTTC. Amino acids: CASSLSGTVLSYEQYF.

This clonotype came up many times. The chain uses TRBV28 and TRBJ2-6; the D is unclear. The CDR3 loop spans 14 amino acids. Trimming left V 5 bases short and J 4 bases short, with 9 bases between. CDR1 is MDHEN and CDR2 is SYDVKM in the germline V gene. The CDR3 loop reads CASSTRLGANVLTF. The DNA of the CDR3 is TGTGCCAGCAGTACCAGACTGGGGGCCAACGTCCTGACTTTC.

This clonotype was counted between two and nine times. CDR3 sequence (DNA): TGCGCCAGCAGCCTGGCCGTGAGACAGGCTACAGATACGCAGTATTTT. Translating it yields CASSLAVRQATDTQYF. J is TRBJ2-3 and V is TRBV5-1, with D maybe TRBD1 (6 bases). This CDR3 is built from 16 residues. CDR1 and CDR2 (germline): SGHRS, YFSETQ. Trimming stripped 4 bases from V and 3 bases from J, with 18 bases between.

There are many counts of this clonotype. The rearrangement links TRBV5-1 to TRBJ2-7; possibly TRBD1 for D (6 bases). Trimming stripped 0 bases from V and 7 bases from J, with 11 bases between. From germline, CDR1 is SGHRS and CDR2 YFSETQ. The CDR3 is 13 residues long. CDR3 loop: CASSLGQAEEQYF. The CDR3 DNA is TGCGCCAGCAGCTTGGGACAGGCGGAAGAGCAGTACTTC.

This clonotype was counted at least ten times. The chain is built from TRBV4-3 and TRBJ2-3; D not resolved. This CDR3 contains 14 residues. CDR1 is LGHNA and CDR2 is YSLEER in the germline V gene. Trimming left V 0 bases short and J 4 bases short, with 8 bases between. The CDR3 reads CASSQDLDADTQYF. The CDR3, as DNA: TGCGCCAGCAGCCAAGATTTGGACGCAGATACGCAGTATTTT.

This chain joins TRBV7-2 and TRBJ2-2, with TRBD1 identical over 8 bases. Germline V CDR1 and CDR2: SGHTA, FQGNSA. V lost 8 bases, J lost 7 bases, and 6 bases stayed unmatched. The CDR3 runs 13 residues. CDR3 coding DNA: TGTGCCAGCGGACAGGGCGCTGGCGGGGAGCTGTTTTTT. It specifies CASGQGAGGELFF.

The table lists this clonotype with a few counts. The rearrangement joins TRBV7-2 to TRBJ2-1, with 7 bases fitting TRBD2. The CDR3 loop spans 16 amino acids. V was clipped by 5 bases and J by 4 bases; unmatched bases: 11. The germline CDR1 and CDR2 sequences are SGHTA and FQGNSA. The CDR3: CASSIMGGAGYNEQFF. CDR3 nucleotides: TGTGCCAGCAGCATTATGGGGGGAGCGGGGTACAATGAGCAGTTCTTC.

The chain uses TRBV5-1 and TRBJ2-7; D perhaps matches TRBD2 (5 bases). From germline, CDR1 is SGHRS and CDR2 YFSETQ. CDR3 length: 15 residues. Trimming removed 0 bases at V and 2 bases at J, with 12 bases between. CDR3 in amino acids: CASSLEGLSTYEQYF. For the CDR3, the DNA is TGCGCCAGCAGCTTGGAAGGACTGAGCACCTACGAGCAGTACTTC.

The V call is TRBV20-1, the J call TRBJ2-3; D is undetermined. The germline V and J ends were trimmed by 0 bases and 3 bases, with 10 bases remaining between them. The CDR3 has 14 amino acids. Germline lookup yields CDR1 DFQATT and CDR2 SNEGSKA (reference sequence). CDR3 amino acids: CSARDRRLTDTQYF. CDR3 nucleotides: TGCAGTGCTAGAGATCGCAGACTGACAGATACGCAGTATTTT.

The CDR3 sequence is CASSIGTGRFTEAFF. The CDR3 bases are TGTGCCAGTAGTATAGGTACAGGGAGATTCACTGAAGCTTTCTTT. The chain carries TRBV19 and TRBJ1-1; TRBD1 might be the D (6 bases). Germline values: CDR1 LNHDA, CDR2 SQIVND (reference sequence). The ends were cut back, 1 base at V and 4 bases at J, with 13 bases in the middle. The CDR3 loop spans 15 amino acids.

The V and J genes are TRBV10-3 and TRBJ2-2; 11 bases are a match to TRBD2. The CDR3 extends over 18 amino acids. J lost 6 bases, V lost 2 bases, and 11 bases had no gene match. Per the germline V gene, CDR1 is ENHRY and CDR2 is SYGVKD. CDR3 amino acids: CAISEGRLAGSSPGELFF. The CDR3, as DNA: TGTGCCATCAGTGAGGGAAGACTAGCGGGATCTTCTCCCGGGGAGCTGTTTTTT.

This clonotype was picked up many times. The rearrangement uses TRBV3-1 and TRBJ2-7, with D possibly matching TRBD1 (5 bases). V was clipped by 1 base and J by 5 bases, with 15 bases between them. Germline V lookup: CDR1 LGHDT, CDR2 YNNKEL (reference sequence). The length of the CDR3 is 15 residues. The CDR3 spells CASSQVGQGFDEQYF. CDR3 bases: TGTGCCAGCAGCCAAGTCGGGCAGGGTTTTGACGAGCAGTACTTC.

This clonotype was counted between two and nine times. The J gene is TRBJ2-5, the V gene TRBV30, with D uncertain. V shed 0 bases and J shed 1 base, with 6 bases lying between them. This CDR3 comprises 13 residues. The germline V gene encodes CDR1 GTSNPN and CDR2 SVGIG (reference sequence). Written as DNA, the CDR3 is TGTGCCTGGAGTGTTATATTCCAAGAGACCCAGTACTTC. It codes for CAWSVIFQETQYF.

This clonotype occurred a few times. This chain uses TRBV20-1 with TRBJ2-1; weak D call: TRBD1 (6 bases). The length of the CDR3 is 14 residues. Between the trimmed V and J ends, which lost 4 bases and 1 base, there was a span of 11 bases. CDR1 DFQATT and CDR2 SNEGSKA come from the germline V gene (reference sequence). The CDR3 nucleotides are TGCAGTGCTAACACAGGGTGGTCCTACAATGAGCAGTTCTTC. Its protein is CSANTGWSYNEQFF.

The chain recombines TRBV12-3 or TRBV12-4 with TRBJ1-5; a possible D gene is TRBD1 (5 bases). With 8 bases removed from V and 6 bases from J, the gap between germline ends came to 17 bases. This CDR3 has 14 residues. The CDR3 region is CASGSVGGLQPQHF. The CDR3 DNA reads as TGTGCCAGCGGCTCAGTGGGGGGACTTCAGCCCCAGCATTTT.

In this sample, this clonotype turned up a few times. The chain combines TRBV7-6 with TRBJ2-1; D might be TRBD1 (6 bases). Trimming stripped 5 bases from V and 5 bases from J, with 13 bases between. The CDR3 length is 14 residues. CDR1 and CDR2 (germline): SGHVS, FNYEAQ. The CDR3 nucleotides are TGTGCCAGCAGCGGCCGGGACACAAACAATGAGCAGTTCTTC. This encodes CASSGRDTNNEQFF. Combining the CDR3 with reference TRBV7-6 and TRBJ2-1 gives the whole variable domain GAGVSQSPRYKVTKRGQDVALRCDPISGHVSLYWYRQALGQGPEFLTYFNYEAQQDKSGLPNDRFSAERPEGSISTLTIQRTEQRDSAMYRCASSGRDTNNEQFFGPGTRLTVL.

In its sample, this clonotype was seen a few times. For the CDR3, the DNA is TGTGCCAGCAGTTATAGCGGGAGTTACCGCCACGAGCAGTACTTC. This encodes CASSYSGSYRHEQYF. This sequence joins TRBV25-1 and TRBJ2-7, with TRBD2 matching 9 bases. Per the germline V gene, CDR1 is MGHDK and CDR2 is SYGVNS. With 5 bases clipped from V and 5 bases from J, the junction kept 10 bases outside the gene matches. CDR3 length: 15 residues.

V gene TRBV6-2 or TRBV6-3 combines with J gene TRBJ2-3, with TRBD2 matching 13 bases. Germline V gene sequence: CDR1 MNHEY, CDR2 SVGEGT. V was clipped by 4 bases and J by 6 bases; unmatched bases: 7. The CDR3 is 16 residues long. The CDR3 protein is CASSWTSGSPPDTQYF. The CDR3 nucleotides read TGTGCCAGCAGTTGGACTAGCGGGAGCCCGCCGGATACGCAGTATTTT.

This clonotype appeared a few times. The J gene is TRBJ1-1, the V gene TRBV5-4, with D perhaps TRBD1 (5 bases). The V end lost 2 bases, the J end lost 7 bases, and 33 bases lay between the germline ends. The CDR3 is 20 amino acids. Germline V CDR1 and CDR2: SGHNT, YYREEE (reference sequence). The CDR3 reads CASSLIPKGRPGRWNGEAFF. DNA of the CDR3: TGTGCCAGCAGCTTAATACCCAAAGGTCGACCGGGACGGTGGAACGGTGAAGCTTTCTTT.

The chain has TRBV7-2 and TRBJ2-1; 8 bases fit TRBD2. This CDR3 is built from 15 residues. V was pared by 5 bases and J by 4 bases, with 7 bases of the junction left unmatched. CDR1 and CDR2 (germline): SGHTA, FQGNSA. The CDR3 reads CASSPASGPYNEQFF. As DNA, the CDR3 is TGTGCCAGCAGCCCTGCTAGCGGGCCTTACAATGAGCAGTTCTTC.